One sample yielded the 19 T cell receptor beta chains listed below, sequenced in a study of blood T cells in healthy people across ages. For the second PCR, which ran for 7 to 11 cycles, a sample-barcoded 5' primer and a J-beta primer mix were used. A single record per CDR3 protein comes from TCRdb applying MiXCR to the 5' RACE reads. The table records approximately 760,000 distinct CDR3 sequences, 20% to 25% of them present only once. This sample also appeared in a second study, on T cells of mothers and their children.

Sequences were obtained from blood. The source of these receptors is a boy aged 5-17 years in good health.

The J gene is TRBJ2-7, the V gene TRBV3-1; D is possibly TRBD1 or TRBD2 (5 bases each). CDR3 length: 15 amino acids. V was trimmed by 1 base and J by 2 bases, leaving 12 bases between them. Germline loops: CDR1 LGHDT, CDR2 YNNKEL (reference sequence). DNA for the CDR3: TGTGCCAGCAGCCAAGCTTTGGGGGACCCCTACGAGCAGTACTTC. It is translated as CASSQALGDPYEQYF.

V and J are TRBV6-5 and TRBJ1-1; TRBD1 might be the D (5 bases). This CDR3 comprises 11 residues. Trimming cost V 4 bases and J 9 bases, with 9 bases left between them. Germline V CDR1 and CDR2: MNHEY, SVGAGI. CDR3 in amino acids: CASSSDSKAFF. The CDR3, as DNA: TGTGCCAGCAGTTCCGACAGCAAAGCTTTCTTT.

This sequence joins TRBV25-1 and TRBJ2-6; D remains ambiguous. CDR1 and CDR2 from the germline V gene are MGHDK and SYGVNS. This CDR3 comprises 12 residues. V was pared by 4 bases and J by 3 bases, with 1 base between. CDR3 region: CASSVGANVLTF. The CDR3 coding sequence is TGTGCCAGCAGTGTTGGGGCCAACGTCCTGACTTTC.

Only a few counts were recorded for this clonotype. The chain has TRBV29-1 and TRBJ1-3; weak D call: TRBD1 (6 bases). Germline V gene sequence: CDR1 SQVTM, CDR2 ANQGSEA. The CDR3 runs to 14 residues. Trimming cost V 7 bases and J 0 bases, with 13 bases left between them. CDR3 protein: CSALEDSSGNTIYF. In DNA form, the CDR3 reads TGCAGCGCTCTTGAGGACAGCTCTGGAAACACCATATATTTT.

This clonotype was found a few times. V gene TRBV2 combines with J gene TRBJ2-5, with TRBD2 matching 10 bases. TRBJ2-7 matches the DNA end more closely, so the J call is doubtful. The germline V gene has CDR1 SNHLY and CDR2 FYNNEI. CDR3 size: 14 residues. Written as DNA, the CDR3 is TGTGCCAGCAGCGAGCGGGGGGGATACTACGAGCAGTACTTC. This gives the protein CASSERGGYYEQYF.

The table lists this clonotype with a few counts. V gene TRBV3-1 combines with J gene TRBJ2-1; the match to TRBD1 covers 11 bases. From germline, CDR1 is LGHDT and CDR2 YNNKEL (reference sequence). The CDR3 is 17 amino acids. Trimming removed 4 bases from V and 5 bases from J; junction bases left unmatched: 10. The CDR3 region has the DNA TGTGCCAGCAGCCGCGCCGAGGGACAGGGGGAGCACAATGAGCAGTTCTTC. It encodes CASSRAEGQGEHNEQFF.

CDR3 in DNA: TGTGCCAGTAGTTGGGGACAGGGAACCGGGGAGCTGTTTTTT. As protein: CASSWGQGTGELFF. V and J are TRBV19 and TRBJ2-2; 9 nucleotides agree with TRBD1. Trimming cost V 5 bases and J 5 bases; bases outside gene matches: 3. Germline lookup yields CDR1 LNHDA and CDR2 SQIVND (reference sequence). This CDR3 has 14 amino acids.

The V gene is TRBV15, the J gene TRBJ1-6; unclear D gene. This CDR3 region has 16 residues. Germline CDR1 reads LNHNV; CDR2 reads YYDKDF (reference sequence). With 0 bases removed from V and 10 bases from J, the gap between germline ends came to 16 bases. The CDR3: CATSRDGSPIQSPLHF. The DNA of the CDR3 is TGTGCCACCAGCAGAGATGGATCACCAATACAATCACCCCTCCACTTT.

This clonotype was recorded a few times. The chain is built from TRBV11-1 and TRBJ2-7; no definite D call. Germline CDR1 reads SGHAT; CDR2 reads FQDESV (reference sequence). The germline V and J ends were trimmed by 1 base and 1 base, with 5 bases remaining between them. CDR3 length: 13 amino acids. The CDR3 sequence: CASSLEKSYEQYF. The CDR3 DNA reads TGTGCCAGCAGCTTAGAGAAATCCTACGAGCAGTACTTC.

The V gene is TRBV2, the J gene TRBJ2-2; no reliable D call. The CDR3 covers 16 residues. V was cut by 5 bases and J by 6 bases, with 19 bases left in between. Germline V gene lookup returns CDR1 SNHLY and CDR2 FYNNEI. The CDR3, as DNA: TGTGCCAGCAGTCCATCCGGCAGAGATTTACCCGGGGAGCTGTTTTTT. Its protein is CASSPSGRDLPGELFF.

Many counts were recorded for this clonotype. V and J are TRBV29-1 and TRBJ2-7; 11 nucleotides line up with TRBD1. V was clipped by 3 bases and J by 5 bases; unmatched bases: 0. The CDR3 runs 12 residues. CDR1 is SQVTM and CDR2 is ANQGSEA in the germline V gene. The CDR3 sequence is CSVEGQGDEQYF. The CDR3 DNA reads as TGCAGCGTTGAGGGACAGGGGGACGAGCAGTACTTC.

This chain uses TRBV6-6 with TRBJ2-5; D gene ambiguous. Near its end, the DNA agrees better with TRBJ2-7, so the J call may be wrong. The CDR3 sequence is 15 residues long. Germline V gene sequence: CDR1 MNHNY, CDR2 SVGAGI (reference sequence). CDR3: CASSSAESGSYEQYF. In nucleotides, the CDR3 is TGTGCCAGCAGTTCCGCTGAAAGTGGTAGCTACGAGCAGTACTTC.

V is TRBV7-8 and J is TRBJ2-7; possibly TRBD2 for D (5 bases). V lost 0 bases and J 3 bases, leaving 9 bases between the germline ends. Germline CDR1 SGHVS, CDR2 FQNEAQ. The CDR3 contains 14 residues. The CDR3 loop is CASSLARSGYEQYF. The CDR3 DNA follows: TGTGCCAGCAGCTTAGCGAGAAGCGGCTACGAGCAGTACTTC.

Only a few counts were recorded for this clonotype. The rearrangement links TRBV5-1 to TRBJ2-7; 9 positions match TRBD1. The V and J ends lost 4 bases and 3 bases, in that order; junction bases with no gene match: 5. This CDR3 is built from 14 residues. Germline CDR1 reads SGHRS; CDR2 reads YFSETQ. DNA of the CDR3: TGCGCCAGCAGCGGGGGGACAGGGTTCTACGAGCAGTACTTC. This translates into CASSGGTGFYEQYF.

This clonotype has just a few counts. This CDR3 reads CASSSADNTEAFF. DNA of the CDR3: TGTGCCAGCAGTTCGGCGGATAACACTGAAGCTTTCTTT. The chain has TRBV28 and TRBJ1-1; D ambiguous. This CDR3 contains 13 residues. CDR1 and CDR2 from the germline V gene are MDHEN and SYDVKM. Deletions cut 4 bases from V and 2 bases from J, with 8 bases between.

The rearrangement joins TRBV29-1 to TRBJ1-2; 12 nucleotides align to TRBD1. CDR3 size: 14 residues. The V and J ends lost 4 bases and 5 bases, in that order; junction bases with no gene match: 5. The germline gives CDR1 SQVTM, CDR2 ANQGSEA. In DNA, the CDR3 is TGCAGCGTTGCCGGGACAGGGGGCATTTATGGCTACACCTTC. Amino acid sequence: CSVAGTGGIYGYTF.

This clonotype was detected only a few times. Relative to the germline gene, one junction end is altered; a read error may explain this. The chain employs TRBV12-3 or TRBV12-4 and TRBJ1-2; D not certain. This CDR3 region has 13 residues. CDR3 sequence (DNA): TGTGCCAGCAGTAGTAGTGGCAGCCTTGGAATGAACTTC. This codes for CASSSSGSLGMNF.

The chain is built from TRBV29-1 and TRBJ2-3; TRBD1 agrees at 7 bases. Germline CDR1 and CDR2: SQVTM and ANQGSEA. J gave up 0 bases and V 6 bases, and 6 bases lay outside the gene matches. This CDR3 is built from 14 residues. In DNA form, the CDR3 reads TGCAGCGTAGCTACAGGGGATAGCACAGATACGCAGTATTTT. It codes for CSVATGDSTDTQYF.

The chain's CDR3 is CATSDGGNQPQHF. The CDR3, as DNA: TGTGCCACCAGTGATGGGGGTAATCAGCCCCAGCATTTT. V is TRBV24-1 and J is TRBJ1-5; D possibly corresponds to TRBD1 (5 bases). Trimming cost V 3 bases and J 4 bases, with 6 bases left between them. The CDR3 is 13 residues long. Germline CDR1 and CDR2: KGHDR and SFDVKD.